A selection of T cell receptor beta chains follows, all from one sample in a study of blood T cell repertoires in COVID-19. The data were produced by immunoSEQ multiplex PCR, yet TCRdb's version contains in-frame clones alone and is incomplete. The table lists 290,000 or so clones, about 89% of them singletons. Specimen: peripheral blood. The receptor source for this set is a woman aged 25-40 years with COVID-19, enrolled during active disease. Each CDR3 is given with its conserved first and last residue. The order of the fields is CDR3 protein, CDR3 DNA, D gene, V gene, J gene, clone size. D genes are given only for firm matches. Size is stated for part of the rows, as once, few or many counts, or as a class when the clone is expanded.

CDR3aa: CASQLGHSNTEAFF
CDR3nt: TGTGCCAGCCAACTGGGGCACTCGAACACTGAAGCTTTCTTT
d_gene: NA
v_gene: TRBV6-5
j_gene: TRBJ1-1
abundance: NA

CDR3aa: CASSPGTGAGGYTF
CDR3nt: TGTGCCAGCAGTCCCGGGACAGGGGCCGGTGGCTACACCTTC
d_gene: TRBD1
v_gene: TRBV6-1
j_gene: TRBJ1-2
abundance: NA

CDR3aa: CASSSDIYTGELFF
CDR3nt: TGCGCCAGCAGCTCGGACATATACACCGGGGAGCTGTTTTTT
d_gene: NA
v_gene: TRBV5-1
j_gene: TRBJ2-2
abundance: NA

CDR3aa: CASTTTLFEGPQHF
CDR3nt: TGTGCCAGCACCACGACACTTTTCGAGGGGCCCCAGCATTTT
d_gene: NA
v_gene: TRBV6-5
j_gene: TRBJ1-5
abundance: NA

CDR3aa: CASSEYSEGYTF
CDR3nt: TGTGCCAGCAGTGAATACTCGGAGGGCTACACCTTC
d_gene: NA
v_gene: TRBV6-1
j_gene: TRBJ1-2
abundance: NA

CDR3aa: CASRQRGGTEAFF
CDR3nt: TGTGCCAGCAGACAACGAGGCGGTACTGAAGCTTTCTTT
d_gene: NA
v_gene: TRBV27
j_gene: TRBJ1-1
abundance: NA

CDR3aa: CASSQYWSGQGNGNTIYF
CDR3nt: TGCGCCAGCAGTCAATATTGGTCGGGACAGGGGAATGGAAACACCATATATTTT
d_gene: TRBD1
v_gene: TRBV23-1
j_gene: TRBJ1-3
abundance: NA

CDR3aa: CASSLTSGSSTGELFF
CDR3nt: TGCGCCAGCAGTTTGACTAGCGGGAGCTCCACCGGGGAGCTGTTTTTT
d_gene: TRBD2
v_gene: TRBV5-1
j_gene: TRBJ2-2
abundance: once

CDR3aa: CASSPTGTAYEQYF
CDR3nt: TGTGCCAGCTCACCGACCGGGACAGCCTACGAGCAGTACTTC
d_gene: TRBD1
v_gene: TRBV18
j_gene: TRBJ2-7
abundance: once

CDR3aa: CASSQNLGAYNGYTF
CDR3nt: TGTGCCAGCAGCCAAAATCTGGGGGCGTATAATGGCTACACCTTC
d_gene: NA
v_gene: TRBV14
j_gene: TRBJ1-2
abundance: NA

CDR3aa: CASSSGPWDGYTF
CDR3nt: TGTGCCAGCAGTTCAGGGCCATGGGATGGCTACACCTTC
d_gene: NA
v_gene: TRBV27
j_gene: TRBJ1-2
abundance: NA

CDR3aa: CASSEVGYPTSGRREQYF
CDR3nt: TGCGCCAGCAGTGAAGTGGGATACCCGACTAGCGGGAGACGCGAGCAGTACTTC
d_gene: TRBD2
v_gene: TRBV10-2
j_gene: TRBJ2-7
abundance: NA

CDR3aa: CASSGGRGQLMNTEAFF
CDR3nt: TGTGCCAGTAGTGGCGGGCGGGGACAGCTCATGAACACTGAAGCTTTCTTT
d_gene: TRBD1
v_gene: TRBV19
j_gene: TRBJ1-1
abundance: NA

CDR3aa: CASSQEGTGPNYGYTF
CDR3nt: TGCGCCAGCAGCCAAGAAGGGACAGGGCCCAACTATGGCTACACCTTC
d_gene: TRBD1
v_gene: TRBV4-1
j_gene: TRBJ1-2
abundance: NA

CDR3aa: CASMGIRGENTEAFF
CDR3nt: TGTGCCAGTATGGGGATTCGGGGGGAGAACACTGAAGCTTTCTTT
d_gene: NA
v_gene: TRBV19
j_gene: TRBJ1-1
abundance: once

CDR3aa: CAISESIVASGSRNEQFF
CDR3nt: TGTGCCATCAGTGAGTCTATTGTTGCTAGCGGAAGCAGAAATGAGCAGTTCTTC
d_gene: TRBD2
v_gene: TRBV10-3
j_gene: TRBJ2-1
abundance: NA

CDR3aa: CASSHPSVSGSWFSQYF
CDR3nt: TGTGCCAGCAGCCACCCCTCGGTGAGCGGGAGCTGGTTTTCTCAGTACTTC
d_gene: TRBD2
v_gene: TRBV3-1/TRBV3-2
j_gene: TRBJ2-5
abundance: once

CDR3aa: CASSIGTRAAQHF
CDR3nt: TGTGCCAGTAGTATTGGAACCCGCGCGGCCCAGCATTTT
d_gene: NA
v_gene: TRBV19
j_gene: TRBJ1-5
abundance: once

CDR3aa: CASSYLGGVRTEAFF
CDR3nt: TGTGCCAGCAGCTACTTAGGGGGAGTAAGGACTGAAGCTTTCTTT
d_gene: NA
v_gene: TRBV28
j_gene: TRBJ1-1
abundance: NA

CDR3aa: CACTDQGALRTEAFF
CDR3nt: TGTGCCTGCACAGATCAGGGGGCGCTGAGGACTGAAGCTTTCTTT
d_gene: TRBD1
v_gene: TRBV30
j_gene: TRBJ1-1
abundance: few

CDR3aa: CASSLVRGPETQYF
CDR3nt: TGTGCCAGCAGCTTAGTCAGGGGGCCGGAGACCCAGTACTTC
d_gene: TRBD1
v_gene: TRBV7-2
j_gene: TRBJ2-5
abundance: NA

CDR3aa: CASSLGGIQPQHF
CDR3nt: TGTGCCAGTTCCCTCGGGGGGATTCAGCCCCAGCATTTT
d_gene: NA
v_gene: TRBV19
j_gene: TRBJ1-5
abundance: NA

CDR3aa: CASIGGVVGTQPQHF
CDR3nt: TGTGCCAGCATTGGGGGGGTTGTGGGGACTCAGCCCCAGCATTTT
d_gene: NA
v_gene: TRBV27
j_gene: TRBJ1-5
abundance: NA

CDR3aa: CASSLMRRGGLTNYEQYF
CDR3nt: TGCGCCAGCAGCTTAATGCGCCGGGGGGGACTTACAAACTACGAGCAGTACTTC
d_gene: TRBD2
v_gene: TRBV5-1
j_gene: TRBJ2-7
abundance: NA

CDR3aa: CASSQGLAGGSREQYF
CDR3nt: TGTGCCAGCAGCCAAGGTTTAGCGGGAGGGTCCCGGGAGCAGTACTTC
d_gene: TRBD2
v_gene: TRBV3-1/TRBV3-2
j_gene: TRBJ2-7
abundance: NA

CDR3aa: CASSDSNRGRGYTF
CDR3nt: TGTGCCAGCAGCGATTCCAACAGGGGGCGGGGCTACACCTTC
d_gene: TRBD1
v_gene: TRBV7-2
j_gene: TRBJ1-2
abundance: NA

CDR3aa: CASSWTVSYEQYF
CDR3nt: TGCGCCAGCAGTTGGACAGTGTCCTACGAGCAGTACTTC
d_gene: NA
v_gene: TRBV10-2
j_gene: TRBJ2-7
abundance: many

CDR3aa: CSVEMASGRAGGEQFF
CDR3nt: TGCAGCGTTGAAATGGCTAGCGGGAGGGCCGGGGGTGAGCAGTTCTTC
d_gene: TRBD2
v_gene: TRBV29-1
j_gene: TRBJ2-1
abundance: NA